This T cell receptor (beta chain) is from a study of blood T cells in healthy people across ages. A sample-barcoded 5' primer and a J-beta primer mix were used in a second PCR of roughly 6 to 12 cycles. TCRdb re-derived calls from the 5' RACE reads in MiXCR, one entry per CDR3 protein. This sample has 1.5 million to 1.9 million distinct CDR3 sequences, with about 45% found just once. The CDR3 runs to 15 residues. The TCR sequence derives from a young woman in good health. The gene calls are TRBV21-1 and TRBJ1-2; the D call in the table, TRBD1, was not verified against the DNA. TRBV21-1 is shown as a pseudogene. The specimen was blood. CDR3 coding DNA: TGTGCCAGCAGCGCCCCGACAAGGCCGAACTATGGCTACACCTTC. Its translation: CASSAPTRPNYGYTF.